This T cell receptor (beta chain) was documented in a study of shared clonotypes between healthy human individuals. V shed 5 bases, J shed 5 bases, and the junction held 7 bases outside the gene matches. Germline CDR1 is MDHEN and CDR2 is SYDVKM. CDR3 size: 15 residues. Some 90 million PBMCs served as the genomic DNA source for unsorted samples. This clone was picked up a small number of times. Per the authors' pipeline: From ImmunoSEQ came sequences covering only the junction and carrying no quality scores, so filtering differed. The data were produced by immunoSEQ multiplex PCR, yet TCRdb's version contains in-frame clones alone and is incomplete. D and trimming were read from the DNA, whereas the V and J calls and clone size are those reported in that table. The data contain fewer than 550,000 clones, around 79% of them singletons.

The chain has TRBV28 and TRBJ1-5, with TRBD1 identical over 9 bases. The source of this sequence is a woman between 35 and 50 years old in good health. Some clones in this sample may be carry-over from other donors' samples. The sample taken for sequencing was PBMCs. The chain's CDR3 is CASSRDRGSDQPQHF. DNA of the CDR3: TGTGCCAGCAGTCGAGACAGGGGGTCTGATCAGCCCCAGCATTTT.